Each of the 31 T cell receptor beta chains below was sequenced from the same sample in a study of T cell repertoires in cytomegalovirus infection. In TCRdb, the reads were re-called with MiXCR into one record per CDR3 protein. The repertoire holds approximately 200,000 distinct CDR3 sequences, under 25% seen once, with 18% in the top ten. The sequenced material came from CD8+ T cells from PBMCs. All receptors derive from a human donor in good health (CMV status not recorded). Some clones in this sample may be carry-over from other donors' samples.

This chain joins TRBV28 and TRBJ1-2; 8 nucleotides align to TRBD1. The trim removed 4 bases at V and 4 bases at J, leaving 5 bases unmatched. CDR1 is MDHEN and CDR2 is SYDVKM in the germline V gene. CDR3 length: 14 residues. The CDR3 spells CASSSGTGVYGYTF. The CDR3 nucleotides read TGTGCCAGCAGTTCCGGGACAGGAGTCTATGGCTACACCTTC.

As to this clonotype: This could be a read error, since a much larger clone is one nucleotide away. The chain couples TRBV7-4 to TRBJ1-2, with D hard to call. The CDR3 covers 17 residues. The V end was cut by 4 bases, the J end by 5 bases, with 23 bases between. Germline V CDR1 and CDR2: SGHVT, SQSDAQ. DNA of the CDR3: TGTGCCAGCAGCTCAGTTGTAAGAGCCTTACCTGAATATGGCTACACCTTC. This translates into CASSSVVRALPEYGYTF.

The chain carries TRBV5-1 and TRBJ2-7; D is perhaps TRBD1 (6 bases). CDR1 is SGHRS and CDR2 is YFSETQ in the germline V gene. The CDR3 runs 15 residues. The ends were cut back, 0 bases at V and 2 bases at J, with 12 bases in the middle. The DNA of the CDR3 is TGCGCCAGCAGCTTGGAGGCAGGGGTCGCCTACGAGCAGTACTTC. Translation: CASSLEAGVAYEQYF.

This clonotype turned up a few times. CDR3 sequence reads: CASSLSIISNQPQHF. The CDR3 bases are TGTGCCAGCAGTTTATCTATTATAAGCAATCAGCCCCAGCATTTT. The genes are TRBV28 and TRBJ1-5; D uncertain. From germline, CDR1 is MDHEN and CDR2 SYDVKM. Trimming took 1 base from V and 1 from J, leaving 8 bases between them. This CDR3 has 15 amino acids.

This clonotype was counted many times. V is TRBV27 and J is TRBJ2-3; D is ambiguous. CDR1 MNHEY and CDR2 SMNVEV come from the germline V gene (reference sequence). This CDR3 contains 13 residues. Deletions cut 6 bases from V and 6 bases from J, with 13 bases between. The CDR3 protein is CASSPKWVDTQYF. CDR3 nucleotides: TGTGCCAGCAGCCCAAAGTGGGTCGATACGCAGTATTTT.

The rearrangement uses TRBV12-3 or TRBV12-4 and TRBJ2-7; D remains ambiguous. The CDR3 loop spans 12 amino acids. The V end lost 3 bases, the J end lost 2 bases, and 5 bases lay between the germline ends. CDR3 protein: CASSFDAYEQYF. The CDR3 DNA sequence: TGTGCCAGCAGTTTTGATGCCTACGAGCAGTACTTC.

The chain uses TRBV13 and TRBJ2-7, with D perhaps matching TRBD2 (5 bases). Per the germline V gene, CDR1 is PRHDT and CDR2 is FYEKMQ (reference sequence). The ends were cut back, 10 bases at V and 6 bases at J, with 25 bases in the middle. This CDR3 region has 15 residues. The CDR3 sequence: CATDPPRSGGVEQYF. As DNA, the CDR3 is TGTGCCACCGACCCCCCCCGGAGTGGAGGCGTCGAGCAGTACTTC.

DNA for the CDR3: TGTGCTAGTGGGGAAGGACAGCGGAGGCGAAAACTGTTTTTT. It is translated as CASGEGQRRRKLFF. The genes are TRBV12-5 and TRBJ1-4, with D possibly being TRBD1 (6 bases). CDR1 LGHNT and CDR2 FRNRAP come from the germline V gene. With 6 bases removed from V and 10 bases from J, the gap between germline ends came to 18 bases. This CDR3 comprises 14 residues.

V usage is TRBV28 and J usage is TRBJ2-1; D is perhaps TRBD2 (6 bases). CDR1 MDHEN and CDR2 SYDVKM come from the germline V gene. The CDR3 loop spans 14 amino acids. V was cut by 3 bases and J by 3 bases, with 9 bases left in between. The CDR3, as DNA: TGTGCCAGCAGTTTGGATAGCGGCTACAATGAGCAGTTCTTC. Protein: CASSLDSGYNEQFF.

This clonotype was detected only a few times. The V and J genes are TRBV7-9 and TRBJ2-7, with TRBD1 as a possible D gene (5 bases). Germline CDR1 SEHNR, CDR2 FQNEAQ (reference sequence). CDR3 length equals 14 residues. V was pared by 6 bases and J by 0 bases, with 12 bases between. The CDR3 region is CASSGASSSYEQYF. The DNA for the CDR3 is TGTGCCAGCAGTGGGGCCTCAAGCTCCTACGAGCAGTACTTC.

This clonotype appeared a single time. The chain has TRBV19 and TRBJ2-1; D possibly corresponds to TRBD1 (5 bases). This CDR3 comprises 14 residues. Trimming left V 3 bases short and J 7 bases short, with 13 bases between. Germline lookup yields CDR1 LNHDA and CDR2 SQIVND (reference sequence). For the CDR3, the DNA is TGTGCCAGTAGTATCCCAGGGTTCGGTAATGAGCAGTTCTTC. Amino acids: CASSIPGFGNEQFF. Based on the CDR3 plus reference TRBV19 and TRBJ2-1, the full variable domain is DGGITQSPKYLFRKEGQNVTLSCEQNLNHDAMYWYRQDPGQGLRLIYYSQIVNDFQKGDIAEGYSVSREKKESFPLTVTSAQKNPTAFYLCASSIPGFGNEQFFGPGTRLTVL.

This clonotype has only a few counts. The chain couples TRBV7-9 to TRBJ1-2; the D gene is possibly TRBD1 (6 bases). The V and J ends lost 2 bases and 7 bases respectively, with 14 bases between them. The CDR3 runs 14 residues. Germline V CDR1 and CDR2: SEHNR, FQNEAQ (reference sequence). CDR3 nucleotide sequence: TGTGCCAGCAGCTTATTGGACAGCTTGAGTGGCTACACCTTC. This sequence encodes CASSLLDSLSGYTF.

At least ten counts were recorded for this clonotype. The chain links TRBV4-1 to TRBJ2-7, with 10 bases aligning to TRBD2. J lost 3 bases, V lost 0 bases, and 14 bases had no gene match. CDR3 length: 19 residues. Germline CDR1 reads MGHRA; CDR2 reads YSYEKL. In nucleotides, the CDR3 is TGCGCCAGCAGCCAAGATCACAGCGGGGGGGAGTCCTCTTACTACGAGCAGTACTTC. This codes for CASSQDHSGGESSYYEQYF.

This clonotype was counted many times. The chain has TRBV2 and TRBJ1-5; D perhaps matches TRBD1 (6 bases). Trimming left V 4 bases short and J 0 bases short, with 10 bases between. The CDR3 is made up of 15 amino acids. CDR1 and CDR2 from the germline V gene are SNHLY and FYNNEI. The CDR3 reads CASSAGTLSNQPQHF. The CDR3 bases are TGTGCCAGCAGTGCCGGGACACTTAGCAATCAGCCCCAGCATTTT.

Comment on this clonotype: Just one base apart from a much larger clone, this may be a read error. This chain joins TRBV12-3 or TRBV12-4 and TRBJ1-2; 8 bases map to TRBD1. The CDR3 spans 14 residues. Here the CDR3 DNA reads TGTACCAGCAGTGGAAGACAGGGGAACTATGGCTACACCTTC. This sequence encodes CTSSGRQGNYGYTF.

This clonotype was observed a few times. The chain is built from TRBV7-2 and TRBJ2-7; D is undetermined. CDR3 length equals 16 residues. Trimming pared 7 bases from V and 4 bases from J, leaving 23 bases between. Germline V gene data show CDR1 as SGHTA and CDR2 as FQGNSA. CDR3 nucleotides: TGTGCCAGCACCGCCCAGCCCGGGTCTCCCCCTTACGAGCAGTACTTC. It codes for CASTAQPGSPPYEQYF.

The V call is TRBV9, the J call TRBJ2-1; the D gene is possibly TRBD2 (6 bases). The CDR3 has 16 residues. Trimming took off 3 bases at V and 2 bases at J, with 15 bases between the two ends. Germline assignment: CDR1 SGDLS and CDR2 YYNGEE. CDR3 region: CASSESGTLTYNEQFF. The CDR3 DNA follows: TGTGCCAGCAGCGAGTCGGGGACTCTTACCTACAATGAGCAGTTCTTC. Drawing the rest from reference TRBV9 and TRBJ2-1, the complete variable domain is DSGVTQTPKHLITATGQRVTLRCSPRSGDLSVYWYQQSLDQGLQFLIQYYNGEERAKGNILERFSAQQFPDLHSELNLSSLELGDSALYFCASSESGTLTYNEQFFGPGTRLTVL.

V gene TRBV6-5 combines with J gene TRBJ2-7; TRBD1 aligns across 8 bases. CDR1 and CDR2 from the germline V gene are MNHEY and SVGAGI. This CDR3 is built from 13 residues. J lost 5 bases, V lost 5 bases, and 5 bases had no gene match. CDR3 in DNA: TGTGCCAGCAGTACCGACAGGGGACACGAGCAGTACTTC. It is translated as CASSTDRGHEQYF.

There are a few counts of this clonotype. The chain recombines TRBV7-8 with TRBJ2-1; D gene unclear. Germline V gene sequence: CDR1 SGHVS, CDR2 FQNEAQ. V lost 1 base and J lost 8, with 6 bases in between. CDR3 size: 12 residues. The CDR3 region is CASSLGEDEQFF. The CDR3 nucleotides read TGTGCCAGCAGCTTAGGTGAAGATGAGCAGTTCTTC.

V and J are TRBV2 and TRBJ1-5; tentatively, D is TRBD1 (6 bases). The CDR3 loop spans 16 amino acids. V was trimmed by 4 bases and J by 0 bases, leaving 13 bases between them. From germline, CDR1 is SNHLY and CDR2 FYNNEI. The CDR3 DNA is TGTGCCAGCAGTGGGGGGGCAGAGTATAGCAATCAGCCCCAGCATTTT. Amino acid sequence: CASSGGAEYSNQPQHF.

J is TRBJ2-3 and V is TRBV28; D gene uncertain. This CDR3 has 14 amino acids. CDR1 is MDHEN and CDR2 is SYDVKM in the germline V gene. Between the trimmed V and J ends, which lost 2 bases and 2 bases, there was a span of 8 bases. This chain's CDR3 is CASSLPDNTDTQYF. CDR3 nucleotides: TGTGCCAGCAGTTTACCCGACAACACAGATACGCAGTATTTT.

The chain couples TRBV12-3 or TRBV12-4 to TRBJ2-1; D is uncertain. CDR3 length equals 13 residues. Trimming removed 3 bases at V and 6 bases at J, with 9 bases between. CDR3 protein: CASSLDIRNEQFF. The CDR3 coding sequence is TGTGCCAGCAGTTTGGATATACGCAATGAGCAGTTCTTC.

The J gene is TRBJ2-1, the V gene TRBV6-5; D perhaps matches TRBD2 (5 bases). V was pared by 1 base and J by 6 bases, with 7 bases between. Germline V CDR1 and CDR2: MNHEY, SVGAGI. There are 13 residues in the CDR3. CDR3 protein: CASSYYAGNEQFF. Written as DNA, the CDR3 is TGTGCCAGCAGTTACTATGCGGGCAATGAGCAGTTCTTC.

This chain links TRBV29-1 with TRBJ2-7; the D gene is possibly TRBD2 (7 bases). V was clipped by 5 bases and J by 0 bases, with 11 bases between them. CDR1 and CDR2 (germline): SQVTM, ANQGSEA. The length of the CDR3 is 13 residues. CDR3 DNA: TGCAGCGTTAGGGGGGGAGACTCCTACGAGCAGTACTTC. Amino acid sequence: CSVRGGDSYEQYF.

V gene TRBV7-9 combines with J gene TRBJ2-5; no definite D call. Per germline, CDR1 SEHNR and CDR2 FQNEAQ (reference sequence). The V and J ends lost 5 bases and 7 bases respectively, with 14 bases between them. The CDR3 length is 13 residues. CDR3 amino acids: CASSPRSDGTQYF. In nucleotides, the CDR3 is TGTGCCAGCAGCCCTCGTTCGGACGGGACCCAGTACTTC.

The rearrangement joins TRBV7-9 to TRBJ2-7; D not certain. Deletions cut 1 base from V and 0 bases from J, with 13 bases between. This CDR3 contains 16 residues. The germline gives CDR1 SEHNR, CDR2 FQNEAQ (reference sequence). The CDR3 bases are TGTGCCAGCAGCTTAGGCGCAGGAGCAAGCTCCTACGAGCAGTACTTC. Its translation is CASSLGAGASSYEQYF.

This clonotype was detected ten times or more. The rearrangement joins TRBV7-6 to TRBJ2-2, with D possibly TRBD2 on 6 matching bases. Trimming left V 6 bases short and J 2 bases short, with 10 bases between. Germline CDR1 SGHVS, CDR2 FNYEAQ. This CDR3 spans 14 amino acids. The CDR3 loop is CASSWDSNTGELFF. DNA of the CDR3: TGTGCCAGCAGTTGGGACTCTAACACCGGGGAGCTGTTTTTT.

This clonotype has a single count. Because it lacks the conserved phenylalanine or tryptophan at the end, this CDR3 is likely a read error. DNA of the CDR3: TGTGCCAGCAGTGTCCCTACAGTGAAAGATACGCAGTATTTG. Its protein is CASSVPTVKDTQYL. The chain joins TRBV2 to TRBJ2-3; D ambiguous. V gave up 4 bases and J gave up 5 bases, with 13 bases separating them. The germline gives CDR1 SNHLY, CDR2 FYNNEI. This CDR3 comprises 14 residues.

The V gene is TRBV13, the J gene TRBJ1-5; TRBD1 is a possible D gene (6 bases). The CDR3 loop spans 13 amino acids. Trimming stripped 9 bases from V and 3 bases from J, with 12 bases between. Germline assignment: CDR1 PRHDT and CDR2 FYEKMQ (reference sequence). The CDR3 DNA reads as TGTGCCAGTACACAGGGAAACAATCAGCCCCAGCATTTT. Translation: CASTQGNNQPQHF.

CDR3 in amino acids: CSARDGGLGNTIYF. The DNA for the CDR3 is TGCAGTGCTAGAGATGGAGGGCTGGGAAACACCATATATTTT. This rearrangement joins TRBV20-1 to TRBJ1-3; D not certain. The CDR3 runs to 14 residues. Germline loops: CDR1 DFQATT, CDR2 SNEGSKA (reference sequence). The V gene lost 0 bases and the J gene lost 4 bases, with 10 bases spanning the gap.

The chain recombines TRBV7-8 with TRBJ2-1; tentatively, D is TRBD1 (6 bases). V was pared by 5 bases and J by 0 bases, with 17 bases between. CDR1 and CDR2 (germline): SGHVS, FQNEAQ. The length of the CDR3 is 17 residues. The CDR3 loop is CASSQSVAGDSYNEQFF. The CDR3 DNA reads as TGTGCCAGCAGCCAATCCGTTGCAGGGGACTCCTACAATGAGCAGTTCTTC.